The 20 T cell receptor beta chains below all came from one sample that was sequenced in a study of blood T cell repertoires in COVID-19. Libraries were prepared by immunoSEQ multiplex PCR; TCRdb keeps only in-frame clonotypes and omits some of them. The data show about 440,000 clones, roughly 90% seen once. The sample comprised peripheral blood. The receptor set was obtained from a woman younger than 45 with acute or convalescent COVID-19.

This chain uses TRBV27 with TRBJ2-6, with TRBD1 identical over 8 bases. CDR3 length: 18 residues. Trimming took 3 bases from V and 1 from J; bases not matched to a gene: 8. Germline CDR1 and CDR2: MNHEY and SMNVEV (reference sequence). The CDR3 bases are TGTGCCAGCAGTTTCCTTCCAGGGGGCGGGTCTGGGGCCAACGTCCTGACTTTC. As protein: CASSFLPGGGSGANVLTF.

The chain recombines TRBV10-3 with TRBJ2-1, with 9 bases aligning to TRBD1. The germline CDR1 and CDR2 sequences are ENHRY and SYGVKD. CDR3 length: 15 residues. With 2 bases clipped from V and 10 bases from J, the junction kept 9 bases outside the gene matches. As DNA, the CDR3 is TGTGCCATCAGTGAGGCGGACAGGGGTACTCGCGAGCAGTTCTTC. It is translated as CAISEADRGTREQFF.

V is TRBV4-1 and J is TRBJ2-1; 10 bases map to TRBD2. The CDR3 has 15 residues. The V and J ends lost 0 bases and 4 bases, in that order; junction bases with no gene match: 0. Germline CDR1 MGHRA, CDR2 YSYEKL. The CDR3 is CASSQELAGYNEQFF. The CDR3 nucleotides read TGCGCCAGCAGCCAAGAACTAGCGGGGTACAATGAGCAGTTCTTC.

The gene calls are TRBV5-6 and TRBJ2-7, with D possibly matching TRBD1 (5 bases). V lost 0 bases to trimming and J lost 6 bases, with 7 bases between them. The germline V gene has CDR1 SGHDT and CDR2 YYEEEE. This CDR3 is built from 12 residues. In DNA form, the CDR3 reads TGTGCCAGCAGCTTGGGGCAGGGCGAGCAGTACTTC. It is translated as CASSLGQGEQYF.

This chain connects TRBV27 to TRBJ2-1; 8 nucleotides line up with TRBD2. V was clipped by 2 bases and J by 1 base; unmatched bases: 4. The CDR3 runs 16 residues. CDR1 and CDR2 (germline): MNHEY, SMNVEV (reference sequence). CDR3: CASSLDAGGSYNEQFF. CDR3 nucleotide sequence: TGTGCCAGCAGTTTAGATGCGGGGGGATCCTACAATGAGCAGTTCTTC.

The chain has TRBV6-6 and TRBJ2-3, with 8 bases aligning to TRBD2. V trimming: 8 bases; J trimming: 4 bases; junction bases outside the gene matches: 5. The germline CDR1 and CDR2 sequences are MNHNY and SVGAGI (reference sequence). CDR3 length: 13 amino acids. The CDR3 region is CASRAGGADTQYF. The DNA for the CDR3 is TGTGCCAGCCGCGCGGGGGGAGCAGATACGCAGTATTTT.

About this clone: The sample has other DNA sequences that encode this CDR3 too. This sequence joins TRBV19 and TRBJ1-1, with D uncertain. Germline lookup yields CDR1 LNHDA and CDR2 SQIVND (reference sequence). The V gene lost 3 bases and the J gene lost 2 bases, with 7 bases spanning the gap. This CDR3 contains 13 residues. This CDR3 is CASSISLNTEAFF. CDR3 nucleotide sequence: TGTGCCAGTAGTATTAGCCTCAACACTGAAGCTTTCTTT.

CDR3 sequence reads: CASSQGKYEQYF. DNA for the CDR3: TGTGCCAGCAGTCAGGGGAAGTACGAGCAGTACTTC. The chain couples TRBV28 to TRBJ2-7; D possibly corresponds to TRBD1 (6 bases). The V end was cut by 5 bases, the J end by 4 bases, with 9 bases between. The CDR3 is 12 amino acids. Germline-derived CDR1 and CDR2 are MDHEN and SYDVKM.

V and J are TRBV19 and TRBJ1-4; 8 bases align to TRBD1. Per the germline V gene, CDR1 is LNHDA and CDR2 is SQIVND (reference sequence). V lost 7 bases and J lost 8; bases outside the gene matches: 6. This CDR3 contains 13 residues. CDR3 region: CASKGQAGEKLFF. The CDR3 DNA reads as TGTGCCAGTAAGGGACAGGCGGGAGAAAAACTGTTTTTT.

The rearrangement uses TRBV2 and TRBJ2-2; D not resolved. Trimming removed 5 bases at V and 2 bases at J, with 3 bases between. Looked up from germline, CDR1 is SNHLY and CDR2 is FYNNEI. CDR3 length equals 12 residues. CDR3 in DNA: TGTGCCAGCAGTCCAAACACCGGGGAGCTGTTTTTT. Encoded protein: CASSPNTGELFF.

V is TRBV18 and J is TRBJ2-7; a weak D match, TRBD1 (5 bases). This CDR3 comprises 12 residues. Germline V gene data show CDR1 as KGHSH and CDR2 as LQKENI. V lost 6 bases and J 3 bases, leaving 9 bases between the germline ends. The CDR3 protein is CASSGQGYEQYF. CDR3 in DNA: TGTGCCAGCTCGGGTCAGGGCTACGAGCAGTACTTC. Filled out from reference TRBV18 and TRBJ2-7, the complete variable domain reads NAGVMQNPRHLVRRRGQEARLRCSPMKGHSHVYWYRQLPEEGLKFMVYLQKENIIDESGMPKERFSAEFPKEGPSILRIQQVVRGDSAAYFCASSGQGYEQYFGPGTRLTVT.

CDR3 nucleotide sequence: TGTGCCAGCAGCTTCCCGGACCTTCCCGGAGGTGAGCAGTTCTTC. This gives the protein CASSFPDLPGGEQFF. The rearrangement joins TRBV7-8 to TRBJ2-1, with D tentatively TRBD2 (5 bases). The CDR3 covers 15 residues. V was pared by 3 bases and J by 9 bases, with 18 bases between. The germline gives CDR1 SGHVS, CDR2 FQNEAQ. Combining the CDR3 with reference TRBV7-8 and TRBJ2-1 gives the whole variable domain GAGVSQSPRYKVAKRGQDVALRCDPISGHVSLFWYQQALGQGPEFLTYFQNEAQLDKSGLPSDRFFAERPEGSVSTLKIQRTQQEDSAVYLCASSFPDLPGGEQFFGPGTRLTVL.

Worth noting for this clone: This sample includes further DNA sequences coding for the same CDR3. This chain joins TRBV5-1 and TRBJ2-7; 9 positions agree with TRBD1. V was pared by 4 bases and J by 4 bases, with 0 bases of the junction left unmatched. Germline-derived CDR1 and CDR2 are SGHRS and YFSETQ. CDR3 length: 12 residues. The CDR3 spells CASSGTGYEQYF. The CDR3 bases are TGCGCCAGCAGCGGGACAGGGTACGAGCAGTACTTC. Drawing the rest from reference TRBV5-1 and TRBJ2-7, the complete variable domain is KAGVTQTPRYLIKTRGQQVTLSCSPISGHRSVSWYQQTPGQGLQFLFEYFSETQRNKGNFPGRFSGRQFSNSRSEMNVSTLELGDSALYLCASSGTGYEQYFGPGTRLTVT.

The chain recombines TRBV15 with TRBJ1-1; D perhaps matches TRBD1 (5 bases). Germline loops: CDR1 LNHNV, CDR2 YYDKDF (reference sequence). This CDR3 has 13 residues. Between the trimmed V and J ends, which lost 5 bases and 7 bases, there was a span of 14 bases. This CDR3 is CATSQIRGDEAFF. The CDR3 DNA sequence: TGTGCCACCAGCCAAATCCGGGGGGATGAAGCTTTCTTT.

This rearrangement joins TRBV6-6 to TRBJ1-3; 9 nucleotides agree with TRBD1. Germline V gene sequence: CDR1 MNHNY, CDR2 SVGAGI (reference sequence). V lost 6 bases, J lost 0 bases, and 18 bases stayed unmatched. The CDR3 extends over 20 amino acids. The CDR3 protein is CASSSALGTGTHGSGNTIYF. The CDR3 DNA follows: TGTGCCAGCAGCTCAGCTTTGGGGACAGGGACCCACGGCTCTGGAAACACCATATATTTT.

The chain uses TRBV7-6 and TRBJ2-7; 10 positions match TRBD1. The germline V gene has CDR1 SGHVS and CDR2 FNYEAQ. This CDR3 spans 15 amino acids. Unmatched junction bases numbered 3, after V lost 1 base and J lost 3 bases. CDR3 residues: CASSLVDRGFYEQYF. DNA for the CDR3: TGTGCCAGCAGCTTAGTGGACAGGGGGTTCTACGAGCAGTACTTC.

The chain combines TRBV7-9 with TRBJ2-7, with D possibly matching TRBD1 (6 bases). Germline V gives CDR1 SEHNR, CDR2 FQNEAQ (reference sequence). Trimming removed 4 bases from V and 5 bases from J, with 21 bases in between. The CDR3 covers 16 residues. CDR3 loop: CASSYTGTYQSHEQYF. The CDR3 bases are TGTGCCAGCAGCTACACTGGGACATATCAATCTCACGAGCAGTACTTC.

Comment on this clone: The identical CDR3 is also encoded by other nucleotide sequences in the sample. The rearrangement links TRBV27 to TRBJ1-5; D remains unclear. CDR3 length: 13 amino acids. The germline CDR1 and CDR2 sequences are MNHEY and SMNVEV (reference sequence). Deletions cut 6 bases from V and 3 bases from J, with 9 bases between. The CDR3 protein is CASSRQDNQPQHF. In DNA, the CDR3 is TGTGCCAGCAGCCGGCAGGACAATCAGCCCCAGCATTTT.

The chain employs TRBV28 and TRBJ1-2; D is perhaps TRBD1 (6 bases). Trimming took 9 bases from V and 4 from J, leaving 12 bases between them. The CDR3 is 12 amino acids. In germline, CDR1 is MDHEN, CDR2 SYDVKM. In DNA, the CDR3 is TGTGCCAGTGGACAGAACAGCTATGGCTACACCTTC. Translating it yields CASGQNSYGYTF.

The chain combines TRBV7-2 with TRBJ2-1; D call uncertain. The germline gives CDR1 SGHTA, CDR2 FQGNSA. Trimming stripped 4 bases from V and 2 bases from J, with 12 bases between. The CDR3 runs 15 residues. For the CDR3, the DNA is TGTGCCAGCAGCTACGCCGGCGCGGCCTACAATGAGCAGTTCTTC. It encodes CASSYAGAAYNEQFF.